This TCR beta chain was observed in a study of T cells after yellow fever vaccination. Synthesis of TCR cDNA relied on 5'RACE template switching, which attached a universal primer site and UMIs. TCRdb re-called the 5' RACE reads through MiXCR, storing one row per CDR3 protein. The table lists around 550,000 distinct CDR3 sequences, 15% to 20% of them singletons. Comment on this clonotype: The antigen remains unidentified.

Study-wide results and limits: Researchers noted that a small share of clonotypes showed up in both CD4 and CD8 compartments. In FACS-sorted repertoires, abundant clonotypes from the bulk population could appear as contaminants. Subsequent to the booster, the majority of primary-vaccination clones reappeared (about 97% CD4, approximately 90% CD8).

V gave up 7 bases and J gave up 7 bases; unmatched junction bases: 6. Germline V gene data show CDR1 as SQVTM and CDR2 as ANQGSEA. This CDR3 comprises 12 residues. The sequencing used PBMCs, collected 15 days after the yellow fever booster vaccination. This sequence joins TRBV29-1 and TRBJ1-5; 8 bases match TRBD1. This TCR derives from a man aged 30 to 39 who received the YFV17D yellow fever vaccine. The CDR3 bases are TGCAGCGCCGGACAGGGTAGGCAGCCCCAGCATTTT. Translation gives CSAGQGRQPQHF.